This entry is about one T cell receptor (beta chain). Germline CDR1 and CDR2: MNHEY and SMNVEV (reference sequence). CDR3 size: 14 residues. V lost 6 bases to trimming and J lost 2 bases, with 14 bases between them. Generated by immunoSEQ multiplex PCR, the TCRdb table keeps only in-frame clones and is missing some. The table has about 22,000 clones, 86% seen once. The data derive from a study of OX40 agonist ivuxolimab in advanced cancers. Study summary: The patients received agonistic anti-OX40 (CD134) antibody ivuxolimab. At under 85% male, the cohort had a mean age of about 60 years, ranging from about 20 to 79.

V usage is TRBV27 and J usage is TRBJ2-7; D may match TRBD1 or TRBD2 (5 bases each). The material sequenced was CD4+ or CD8+ T cells sorted from blood, taken in a trial of the OX40 agonist ivuxolimab. This TCR came from an adult with an advanced solid tumor such as melanoma, head and neck, liver or kidney cancer. CDR3 DNA: TGTGCCAGCAGCAACGGGGACGGCCCCTACGAGCAGTACTTC. Translation gives CASSNGDGPYEQYF.